This TCR beta chain was retrieved from a study of cytomegalovirus exposure and HLA in healthy donors (dated by TCRdb to about 2017). With regard to the full study: According to an earlier analysis of several hundred of the donors, some 180 million T cells yielded over 100 million unique TCR beta sequences and 276 Gb of sequence data. Roughly 300 gigabases of sequencing data and around 87 million unique TCR sequences were included in an early release covering roughly 700 HLA-typed donors. Of the 350 to 400 genotyped donors, roughly 80% fell in the genetic ancestry cluster associated with self-reported Caucasian donors. The study was designed to test whether signatures of past pathogen exposure could be identified by cataloging public T cell receptors. The study used immunosequencing to profile the T cell repertoires of about 670 subjects and linked those repertoires to cytomegalovirus serostatus. In addition to the first cohort of roughly 670 subjects, a separate validation cohort of approximately 130 different subjects was used. To predict cytomegalovirus infection status, the study combined high-throughput TCR immunosequencing, statistical association of individual TCRs with disease status, and machine learning. A later analysis re-analyzed previously published TCR beta repertoires from 500 to 700 donors and added high-resolution HLA genotyping to study TCR occurrence patterns. Rather than using new phenotypic data, the later analysis identified candidate immune exposures from TCR beta sequences and from how often those sequences occurred across donors. An earlier analysis of nearly 600 of the donors applied high-throughput TCR beta sequencing to assess whether each TCR beta V gene segment acted as functional or pseudogenic. Donor age, sex, ethnicity and CMV serostatus were collected together with the repertoire data. A later genetic analysis took genome-wide SNP genotypes for about 65% of the roughly 670 donors and used that subset as a discovery cohort. Every repertoire in the discovery cohort had been generated on one and the same sequencing platform. Class I and class II HLA loci were covered by the typing at four-digit resolution. The number of typed donors differed by locus: about 620-630 for A, B, C, DRB1 and DQB1; 500 to 550 for DQA1; around 580 for DPA1; and 450 to 480 for DPB1. Four to six DR-DQ haplotypes were handled as single units for association and clustering because linkage in the cohort was strong. Among over 350 genotyped donors of the cohort, an average of approximately 230,000 unique TCR beta nucleotide sequences were sequenced per donor, around a sixth of them non-productive. Study-wide conclusions, independent of this receptor: In a later genetic analysis, fewer N-insertions in productive TCRs were reported among donors in an Asian-associated ancestry cluster than the approximately 630-donor mean. In a later analysis, the rate of TCR association differed among HLA loci, with DRB1 alleles having the most associated TCRs and HLA-C alleles having the fewest. In an earlier analysis of around 500 of the donors, most TCR beta V segments appeared in productive rearrangements about 87% or about 30% of the time, broadly matching IMGT annotations. It was suggested by the authors that the approach could potentially be generalized to other disease states and immunological phenotypes. In the study, around 150 TCR beta chains were listed as associated with cytomegalovirus. The sequencing pipeline was judged likely to have produced a cluster of highly shared sequence variants as a technical artifact. Because counts were too low, seventeen rarely observed V segments, including chromosome 9 orphons, were excluded from the earlier analysis of fewer than 650 of the donors. In vitro tests confirmed that a few of the cytomegalovirus-associated TCR beta chains recognize cytomegalovirus antigens. While some public TCRs were present in many individuals, most TCR sequences turned up only very rarely across donors. CMV serostatus was the only immune exposure information available for the cohort. At a false discovery rate of 0.05, a later analysis linked approximately 18,000 TCR beta sequences to specific HLA alleles. Correlated functional status among segregating V segments might be attributable to linkage disequilibrium, but an unknown experimental factor could not be ruled out. A later analysis found that HLA-associated TCR beta chains were more clonally expanded and had lower generation probabilities than equally common non-associated chains. The classifier was reported to diagnose cytomegalovirus status with high specificity and sensitivity in both the original and validation cohorts. Because HLA typing was missing for some donors at each locus, association tests included only the typed subset. Assigning TCR associations to individual alleles was difficult when HLA alleles, especially DR and DQ, strongly co-occurred. A further reported finding was that TCR beta sequences accurately predicted the HLA-A and HLA-B alleles for most subjects in the first cohort. The cohort was sequenced for TCR beta chains only, and without alpha or paired-chain data the features that could be detected were limited. The presence/absence analyses assumed that sequencing depth was roughly uniform across donors, and that assumption may not be true. In a later analysis, several top co-occurrence clusters were reported to appear linked to parvovirus B19, influenza, CMV and Epstein-Barr virus. In a later analysis, most CMV-associated TCR beta chains were found to appear HLA-restricted, with HLA associations seemingly driven largely by CMV exposure. An association between a missense DCLRE1C variant and V-gene and J-gene trimming of TCR beta chains was found in a later genetic analysis and replicated in an independent cohort.

The library was prepared using the immunoSEQ multiplex PCR assay. For the multiplex PCR, a mixture combining 60 forward primers for TCR Vbeta segments and 13 reverse primers for TCR Jbeta segments was used. The CDR3 region of rearranged TCR beta genes was amplified from genomic DNA with a multiplex PCR assay. The Illumina HiSeq System was used to sequence the amplified TCR beta libraries as 87-base-pair reads. In the original analysis: Across the 500 to 750 repertoires, a later analysis counted roughly 84 million unique TCR beta chains, 9.5 million to 13 million of which were shared by at least two donors. Raw reads were error-corrected and collapsed into unique sequences with a nearest-neighbor algorithm that merged closely related sequences to remove PCR and sequencing errors. CDR3 sequences were aligned to IMGT reference sequences to assign V, D and J gene segments. For a sequence to be retained, a match of at least six nucleotides to both a V gene segment and a J gene segment was required. Rearrangements were classified as productive when the CDR3 lacked stop codons and remained in frame with V and J, and all other rearrangements were classified as non-productive. CDR3 was defined by IMGT convention, running from the second conserved V-encoded cysteine to the conserved J-encoded phenylalanine. In an earlier analysis of more than 550 of the donors, sequences lacking an unambiguous match to a single V gene segment were excluded. An earlier analysis of several hundred of the donors classified V segments as functional when productive rearrangements were above 56.7% and as segregating when the standard deviation between donors was above 5%. A statistical classification framework was developed to diagnose cytomegalovirus status using the catalog of TCR beta chain sequences. A later analysis assigned V and J genes by comparing TCR nucleotide sequences with IMGT/GENE-DB human TR gene sequences. The TCRdist pipeline was used in a later analysis to assign CDR3 sequences and most-parsimonious VDJ recombination scenarios. A later analysis defined each TCR beta chain by its CDR3 amino acid sequence plus V-gene family, and excluded reads lacking a unique V-gene family. A later analysis removed 500 to 650 highly shared, low-generation-probability nucleotide sequences to deal with suspected cross-contamination and a sequencing artifact. In a later analysis, a clonal expansion index was calculated for each public chain from normalized within-repertoire ranks of inferred template counts. In a later analysis, generation probabilities were computed using a VDJ recombination model fitted to out-of-frame rearrangements, and the results were checked against IGoR. In a later analysis, hypergeometric tests were used to score TCR-TCR, TCR-HLA and TCR-CMV co-occurrence, with a repertoire-size bias correction applied to TCR pairs. A later analysis estimated false discovery rates by permuting HLA or CMV assignments 20 times. In a later analysis, co-occurring TCRs were grouped using DBSCAN, with TCRdist sequence similarity added in when clustering inside HLA-allele-positive subsets. For co-occurrence clustering, repertoires with fewer than 30,000 or more than 120,000 public chains were excluded, along with 4 to 6 repertoires with anomalous nucleotide sharing. This immuneACCESS table, as held by TCRdb, lists in-frame sequences with V and J called but not all clones. Of the missing ones, under half trace to an unresolved V gene in checked studies; the others have no known cause. That table gives V, J and clone size, and the DNA gave D and trimming. The sample records some 110,000 clones, approximately 84% of which are singletons. The ten largest clones capture approximately 5.1% of the sample.

A remark on this clone: It lacks a known antigen. Base-call qualities are not available, and no considerably larger clone is one nucleotide away.

The cohort consisted of hundreds of healthy bone marrow donors. All cohort members were sampled while nominally healthy, although unrecorded immune exposures were likely present. The donor was CMV seronegative and was included in the group of under 450 seronegative cohort members. A peripheral blood sample was collected from each donor, and TCR beta sequencing was performed on peripheral blood mononuclear cells. Genomic DNA extraction from the blood cell samples was performed with the Qiagen DNeasy Blood Extraction Kit. The sample comprised PBMCs. This clonotype originated in a male donor in good health and CMV-seronegative.

The DNA sequence is as follows: TGTGCCAGCAGTGACAGGGGGATTCAGGGGCAGCCCCAGCATTTT. Its coded protein is CASSDRGIQGQPQHF. The chain couples TRBV28 to TRBJ1-5, with 9 middle bases fitting TRBD1. From the cysteine through the phenylalanine, the CDR3 covers 15 amino acids. Only the CDR3 region is kept as DNA, spanning 45 bases read in frame from base 1. The germline V gene specifies MDHEN as CDR1 and SYDVKM as CDR2. V ends up 5 bases short and J 7 bases short, with an unmatched junction base count of 9.